The source of this T cell receptor (beta chain) is a study of cytomegalovirus exposure and HLA in healthy donors. Study-wide points: In a later analysis, HLA-associated beta chains showed higher expansion and lower generation probabilities than comparable chains. HLA alleles were associated with 15,000 to 20,000 TCR beta sequences in a later analysis at 0.05 false discovery rate.

60 Vbeta and 13 Jbeta primers were used in PCR. This table comes from immunoSEQ multiplex PCR, and its TCRdb copy is limited to in-frame clones, with some not included. The sample has 60,000 to 80,000 clones, 70% to 85% seen once; the top ten hold approximately 3%. With respect to this clone: What it binds is unknown.

Trimming removed 2 bases at V and 8 bases at J, with 16 bases between. Germline values: CDR1 LNHDA, CDR2 SQIVND (reference sequence). The CDR3 has 15 amino acids. Material for sequencing was PBMCs. The genes are TRBV19 and TRBJ2-1; a possible D gene is TRBD2 (6 bases). This TCR derives from a woman in her thirties in good health and CMV-seronegative. The CDR3 reads CASSITPTTGDEQFF. In DNA form, the CDR3 reads TGTGCCAGTAGTATAACTCCAACCACGGGGGATGAGCAGTTCTTC.